A selection of T cell receptor beta chains follows, all from one sample in a study of cytomegalovirus exposure and HLA in healthy donors. TCRdb's table, derived via immunoSEQ multiplex PCR, lists solely in-frame clones and lacks some. The data hold 95,000 to 100,000 clones, with over 75% observed a single time. Material for sequencing was PBMCs. The source is a female donor in good health and CMV-seropositive. Each CDR3 is given with its conserved first and last residue. Each record gives: J gene, clone size, D gene, V gene, CDR3 DNA, CDR3 protein. The D gene is left open where the match is weak. Expanded clones get a size class; other rows say once, few or many, or leave the size out.

J: TRBJ1-1; size: .; D: TRBD1; V: TRBV5-1; DNA: TGCGCCAGCAGCCGCGGGGGGAGACAGGGTGTGTCTGAAGCTTTCTTT; CDR3: CASSRGGRQGVSEAFF
J: TRBJ1-4; size: .; D: TRBD1; V: TRBV5-1; DNA: TGCGCCAGCAGCCTCTCCGGGACAGACGGAAAACTGTTTTTT; CDR3: CASSLSGTDGKLFF
J: TRBJ1-2; size: .; D: TRBD1; V: TRBV9; DNA: TGTGCCAGCACCAAAGGACAGGGGGCCGAGGGCTACACCTTC; CDR3: CASTKGQGAEGYTF
J: TRBJ2-5; size: .; D: .; V: TRBV9; DNA: TGTGCCAGCACGAGAGGAGCGGGAGAGACCCAGTACTTC; CDR3: CASTRGAGETQYF
J: TRBJ2-7; size: .; D: TRBD2; V: TRBV27; DNA: TGTGCCAGCAGTTTATCTAGCGGGAGTCGGTACGAGCAGTACTTC; CDR3: CASSLSSGSRYEQYF
J: TRBJ2-7; size: .; D: TRBD2; V: TRBV5-1; DNA: TGCGCCAGCAGCTTAGGGACTAGCGGAATTAGCTCCTACGAGCAGTACTTC; CDR3: CASSLGTSGISSYEQYF
J: TRBJ1-2; size: .; D: .; V: TRBV6-6; DNA: TGTGCCAGCACCCCAGACGGGCGGGATGGCTACCCCTTC; CDR3: CASTPDGRDGYPF
J: TRBJ1-1; size: .; D: .; V: TRBV11-2; DNA: TGTGCCAGCAGCTTAGATCCGGGGTCCACTGAAGCTTTCTTT; CDR3: CASSLDPGSTEAFF
J: TRBJ1-1; size: .; D: .; V: TRBV6-6; DNA: TGTGCCAGCAGCCCCGGACAAAACACTGAAGCTTTCTTT; CDR3: CASSPGQNTEAFF
J: TRBJ1-2; size: .; D: .; V: TRBV7-8; DNA: TGTGCCAGCAGCTCCCGACGGGGGGCAGGGAGCACCTTC; CDR3: CASSSRRGAGSTF
J: TRBJ2-5; size: .; D: .; V: TRBV5-1; DNA: TGCGCCAGCAGCTTGTTTGGCACCCAAGAGACCCAGTACTTC; CDR3: CASSLFGTQETQYF
J: TRBJ1-3; size: .; D: TRBD1; V: TRBV6-6; DNA: TGTGCCAGCAGTTACGGACAGGTCTCTGGAAACACCATATATTTT; CDR3: CASSYGQVSGNTIYF
J: TRBJ2-3; size: once; D: TRBD2; V: TRBV10-3; DNA: TGTGCCATCGAGGGGACTAGCGGGAATACAGATACGCAGTATTTT; CDR3: CAIEGTSGNTDTQYF
J: TRBJ2-1; size: .; D: TRBD2; V: TRBV6-8; DNA: TGTGCCAGCAGTTACTCGAAGCGGACTAGCGGGGGGCCGGGTGAGCAGTTCTTC; CDR3: CASSYSKRTSGGPGEQFF
J: TRBJ2-7; size: once; D: TRBD1; V: TRBV19; DNA: TGTGCCAGTAGTAAACAGGGGACAGGGGAGCAGTACTTC; CDR3: CASSKQGTGEQYF
J: TRBJ1-5; size: .; D: .; V: TRBV5-1; DNA: TGCGCCAGCAGCTCGGAAGGAGGGATCAATCAGCCCCAGCATTTT; CDR3: CASSSEGGINQPQHF
J: TRBJ2-1; size: .; D: TRBD2; V: TRBV19; DNA: TGCGCCAGTAGTATCTTAGCGGGAGACGGTGAGCAGTTCTTC; CDR3: CASSILAGDGEQFF
J: TRBJ1-2; size: .; D: TRBD1; V: TRBV7-2; DNA: TGTGCCAGCAGCACACAATCCGGGACAGGGCAACTTGGCTACACCTTC; CDR3: CASSTQSGTGQLGYTF
J: TRBJ2-5; size: once; D: TRBD2; V: TRBV5-4; DNA: TGTGCCAGCAGCTTGCCTAGCGGGGGGGAGACCCAGTACTTC; CDR3: CASSLPSGGETQYF
J: TRBJ1-2; size: .; D: TRBD1; V: TRBV4-1; DNA: TGCGCCAGCAGCCAAACGACAGGGGGAGGCTATGGCTACACCTTC; CDR3: CASSQTTGGGYGYTF
J: TRBJ2-1; size: few; D: TRBD2; V: TRBV9; DNA: TGTGCCAGCAGCGAGTACCGGGAGGACGAGCAGTTCTTC; CDR3: CASSEYREDEQFF
J: TRBJ1-2; size: .; D: TRBD1; V: TRBV4-1; DNA: TGCGCCAGCAGCCAAGGAGGGACAGGGGCCCAACACCGATGCGGCTACACCTTC; CDR3: CASSQGGTGAQHRCGYTF
J: TRBJ2-3; size: .; D: TRBD1; V: TRBV7-7; DNA: TGTGCCAGCAGCCCGGGACAGGCCACAGATACGCAGTATTTT; CDR3: CASSPGQATDTQYF
J: TRBJ2-7; size: .; D: TRBD1; V: TRBV7-9; DNA: TGTGCCAGCAGCAAAGGGACAGGGGATACCTACGAGCAGTACTTC; CDR3: CASSKGTGDTYEQYF
J: TRBJ1-6; size: .; D: .; V: TRBV6-5; DNA: TGTGCCAGCAGTGCCCGCAGCTCCTATAATTCACCCCTCCACTTT; CDR3: CASSARSSYNSPLHF
J: TRBJ2-7; size: .; D: .; V: TRBV5-1; DNA: TGCGCCAGCAGCTTGGGGGGCAGCAGACAGAACACCTACGAGCAGTACTTC; CDR3: CASSLGGSRQNTYEQYF
J: TRBJ2-7; size: .; D: TRBD2; V: TRBV5-4; DNA: TGTGCCAGCAGCTCCCTGACTAGCGGGGGGTCCTACGAGCAGTACTTC; CDR3: CASSSLTSGGSYEQYF
J: TRBJ1-4; size: few; D: TRBD1; V: TRBV25-1; DNA: TGTGCCAGCAGTGAATTGGACAGGGACAATGAAAAACTGTTTTTT; CDR3: CASSELDRDNEKLFF
J: TRBJ2-6; size: .; D: .; V: TRBV7-2; DNA: TGTGCCAGCAGCCGTGAGATCTCTGGGGCCAACGTCCTGACTTTC; CDR3: CASSREISGANVLTF
J: TRBJ2-1; size: .; D: TRBD2; V: TRBV9; DNA: TGTGCCAGCAGCCCCGCTAGCGGGAGGGCCGTTGAGCAGTTCTTC; CDR3: CASSPASGRAVEQFF
J: TRBJ1-2; size: .; D: .; V: TRBV6-4; DNA: TGTGCCAGCACACCCGAGGATGGGGGGGAAGGTGGCTACACCTTC; CDR3: CASTPEDGGEGGYTF
J: TRBJ2-4; size: .; D: TRBD1; V: TRBV5-6; DNA: TGTGCCAGCAGCTTGGCAGGGGGCTCTAGCATTCAGTACTTC; CDR3: CASSLAGGSSIQYF
J: TRBJ2-5; size: .; D: .; V: TRBV18; DNA: TGTGCCAGCTCACCCACAGTCGAGACCCAGTACTTC; CDR3: CASSPTVETQYF
J: TRBJ1-1; size: .; D: .; V: TRBV11-3; DNA: TGTGCCAGCAGCTCCCAGAACACTGAAGCTTTCTTT; CDR3: CASSSQNTEAFF
J: TRBJ2-3; size: once; D: .; V: TRBV6-5; DNA: TGTGCCAGCTTCAGGGGCGGGGGAGATACGCAGTATTTT; CDR3: CASFRGGGDTQYF
J: TRBJ1-6; size: .; D: .; V: TRBV13; DNA: TGTGCCAGCAGCCCCTCCGAGGGTCCAGATTCACCCCTCCACTTT; CDR3: CASSPSEGPDSPLHF
J: TRBJ2-5; size: once; D: TRBD1; V: TRBV7-4; DNA: TGTGCCAGCAGCCCCTGGGACAGGCCCTTTTACCAAGAGACCCAGTACTTC; CDR3: CASSPWDRPFYQETQYF
J: TRBJ2-4; size: once; D: .; V: TRBV4-1; DNA: TGCGCCAGCAGCCCAGCGGAGGGGGCCAAAAACATTCAGTACTTC; CDR3: CASSPAEGAKNIQYF
J: TRBJ2-3; size: .; D: .; V: TRBV10-1; DNA: TGCGCCAGCAGGGATCCAGGGGATCCAGATACGCAGTATTTT; CDR3: CASRDPGDPDTQYF
J: TRBJ1-2; size: .; D: .; V: TRBV4-1; DNA: TGCGCCAGCAGCCCAGGGACTCCCCCCGTTGATCGGGGCTACACCTTC; CDR3: CASSPGTPPVDRGYTF
J: TRBJ1-3; size: .; D: .; V: TRBV5-1; DNA: TGCGCCAGCAGCTCCGGACAAAATGGAAACACCATATATTTT; CDR3: CASSSGQNGNTIYF
J: TRBJ2-7; size: .; D: .; V: TRBV7-6; DNA: TGTGCCAGCAGCCCCACCGGTTACGAGCAGTACTTC; CDR3: CASSPTGYEQYF
J: TRBJ1-2; size: .; D: TRBD1; V: TRBV27; DNA: TGTGCCAGCACGGGACAGGGGGCAGGTTATGGCTACACCTTC; CDR3: CASTGQGAGYGYTF
J: TRBJ2-7; size: .; D: .; V: TRBV5-1; DNA: TGCGCCAGCAGCATCCACTTCCAGGGAAGAGTCAGGGGCGAGCAGTACTTC; CDR3: CASSIHFQGRVRGEQYF
J: TRBJ1-1; size: .; D: .; V: TRBV19; DNA: TGTGCCAGTAGTCCAACCTCGAACACGAACACTGAAGCTTTCTTT; CDR3: CASSPTSNTNTEAFF
J: TRBJ2-1; size: .; D: .; V: TRBV5-1; DNA: TGCGCCAGCAGCTTGGCTCCGGGATCGGGGAATTACAATGAGCAGTTCTTC; CDR3: CASSLAPGSGNYNEQFF
J: TRBJ2-1; size: .; D: TRBD2; V: TRBV5-1; DNA: TGCGCCAGCAGCTTGTCTAGCGGGAGAGGGGGCGGCGGAAATGAGCAGTTCTTC; CDR3: CASSLSSGRGGGGNEQFF
J: TRBJ1-5; size: .; D: .; V: TRBV4-1; DNA: TGCGCCAGCAGCCTCAGACAGGCATTGAATCAGCCCCAGCATTTT; CDR3: CASSLRQALNQPQHF
J: TRBJ1-1; size: .; D: .; V: TRBV5-1; DNA: TGCGCCAGCAGCTTGGTCCAGGGAGGGGCTGAAGCTTTCTTT; CDR3: CASSLVQGGAEAFF
J: TRBJ1-3; size: few; D: .; V: TRBV9; DNA: TGTGCCAGCAGCGGGAGATCTGGAAACACCATATATTTT; CDR3: CASSGRSGNTIYF
J: TRBJ2-3; size: .; D: .; V: TRBV5-1; DNA: TGCGCCAGCAGCTTTGGAAGCGGATACACAGATACGCAGTATTTT; CDR3: CASSFGSGYTDTQYF